This note documents a single T cell receptor (beta chain) sequence. This sample is drawn from a study of blood T cell repertoires in COVID-19. The overall study: The United States, Italy and Spain were the sources of the acute and convalescent COVID-19 samples.

Using immunoSEQ multiplex PCR, the repertoire was profiled, and TCRdb retains in-frame clones only, with some absent. In the table there are about 150,000 clones, around 80% of which are singletons. In germline, CDR1 is LGHDT, CDR2 YNNKEL (reference sequence). The CDR3 contains 17 residues. V lost 2 bases to trimming and J lost 2 bases; unmatched junction nucleotides: 6. J is TRBJ2-2 and V is TRBV3-1 (or the pseudogene TRBV3-2), with TRBD1 matching 9 bases. The clonotype originates from a man between 65 and 85 years old who had been exposed to COVID-19. The specimen sequenced was PBMCs or T cells enriched from blood (not recorded which). The CDR3 region is CASSQYRDRANTGELFF. DNA of the CDR3: TGTGCCAGCAGCCAATACCGGGACAGGGCAAACACCGGGGAGCTGTTTTTT.